The 2 T cell receptor beta chains presented below share a single source sample, sequenced in a study of blood T cell repertoires in COVID-19. Sequencing was performed with immunoSEQ multiplex PCR; in TCRdb, only in-frame clones are kept and a portion is missing. This sample carries fewer than 300,000 clones, around 85% of them seen once, and the ten largest clones take 4% to 6%. The material sequenced was peripheral blood. All receptors come from a man aged 50 to 60 with active or convalescent COVID-19.

J is TRBJ2-7 and V is TRBV2; 11 nucleotides align to TRBD2. Trimming removed 5 bases from V and 6 bases from J; junction bases left unmatched: 9. Germline CDR1 SNHLY, CDR2 FYNNEI. The CDR3 extends over 15 amino acids. CDR3 in DNA: TGTGCCAGCAGTTCCCAGGGACTAGCGGCGACCGAGCAGTACTTC. It yields the protein CASSSQGLAATEQYF.

J is TRBJ1-2 and V is TRBV2; D is possibly TRBD1 (6 bases). V gave up 5 bases and J gave up 8 bases, with 12 bases separating them. The germline V gene encodes CDR1 SNHLY and CDR2 FYNNEI. The CDR3 totals 12 residues. The DNA of the CDR3 is TGTGCCAGCAGTACACAGGGCCGGGGCTACACCTTC. This sequence encodes CASSTQGRGYTF.